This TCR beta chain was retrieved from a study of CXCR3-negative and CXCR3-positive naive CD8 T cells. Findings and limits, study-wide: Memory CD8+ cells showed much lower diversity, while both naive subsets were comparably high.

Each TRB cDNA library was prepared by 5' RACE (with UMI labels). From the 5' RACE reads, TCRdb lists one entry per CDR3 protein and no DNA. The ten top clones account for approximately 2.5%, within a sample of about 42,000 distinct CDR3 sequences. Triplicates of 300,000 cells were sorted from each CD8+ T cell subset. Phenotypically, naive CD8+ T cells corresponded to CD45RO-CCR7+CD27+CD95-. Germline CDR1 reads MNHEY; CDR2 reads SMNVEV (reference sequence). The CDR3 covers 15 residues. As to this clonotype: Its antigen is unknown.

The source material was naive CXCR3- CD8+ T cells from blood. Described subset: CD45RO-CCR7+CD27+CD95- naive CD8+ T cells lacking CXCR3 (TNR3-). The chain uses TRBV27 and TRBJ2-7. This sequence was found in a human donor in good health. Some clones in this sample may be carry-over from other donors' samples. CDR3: CASSGLMGTSYEQYF.